This T cell receptor (beta chain) emerged from a study of shared clonotypes between healthy human individuals. Turning to the study itself: In total, the donors were two women and a few men aged 18 to 49. Notes on the study in general: Four donors had around 5% of their naive CD4 clonotypes in common. Relative to clonotypes present in all four donors, those not shared had lower generation probabilities.

This clone was seen just once. Its specificity is not known. Germline V gene lookup returns CDR1 SGHNT and CDR2 YYREEE (reference sequence). CDR3 length: 16 residues. V was shortened by 4 bases and J by 3 bases, with 20 bases between the two germline ends. In the authors' methods: With immunoSEQ giving junction-only sequences and no quality scores, filtering differed. Here immunoSEQ multiplex PCR was the method, and the copy in TCRdb shows in-frame clones only, minus some. V and J calls and clone size are as listed in that table; D and trimming were resolved from the DNA. The table lists 2 million to 2.5 million clones, approximately 93% of them singletons.

The chain is built from TRBV5-4 and TRBJ2-7, with a weak D call TRBD2 (6 bases). The source is a man younger than 30 in good health. Some clones in this sample may be carry-over from other donors' samples. Specimen: naive CD4+ T cells from PBMCs. Regarding subset: CD45RA+ positively selected. This chain's CDR3 is CASSQEYKRRGYEQYF. The CDR3 DNA reads as TGTGCCAGCAGCCAAGAATATAAGCGGAGGGGCTACGAGCAGTACTTC.